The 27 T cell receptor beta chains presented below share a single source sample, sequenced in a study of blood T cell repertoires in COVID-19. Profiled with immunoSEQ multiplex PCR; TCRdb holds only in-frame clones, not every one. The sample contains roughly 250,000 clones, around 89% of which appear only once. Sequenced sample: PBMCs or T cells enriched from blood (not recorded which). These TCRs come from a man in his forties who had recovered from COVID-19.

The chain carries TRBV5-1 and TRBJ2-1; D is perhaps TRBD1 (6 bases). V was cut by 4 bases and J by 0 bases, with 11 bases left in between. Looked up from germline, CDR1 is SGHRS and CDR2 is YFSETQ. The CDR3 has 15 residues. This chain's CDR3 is CASSPRQVSYNEQFF. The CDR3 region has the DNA TGCGCCAGCAGCCCCCGACAGGTCTCCTACAATGAGCAGTTCTTC. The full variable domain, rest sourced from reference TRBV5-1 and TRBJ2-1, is KAGVTQTPRYLIKTRGQQVTLSCSPISGHRSVSWYQQTPGQGLQFLFEYFSETQRNKGNFPGRFSGRQFSNSRSEMNVSTLELGDSALYLCASSPRQVSYNEQFFGPGTRLTVL.

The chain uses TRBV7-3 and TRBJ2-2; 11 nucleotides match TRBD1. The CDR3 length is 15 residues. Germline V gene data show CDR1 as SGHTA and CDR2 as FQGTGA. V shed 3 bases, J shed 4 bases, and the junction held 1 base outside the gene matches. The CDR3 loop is CASSLDRGLTGELFF. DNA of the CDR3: TGTGCCAGCAGCTTGGACAGGGGGCTCACCGGGGAGCTGTTTTTT.

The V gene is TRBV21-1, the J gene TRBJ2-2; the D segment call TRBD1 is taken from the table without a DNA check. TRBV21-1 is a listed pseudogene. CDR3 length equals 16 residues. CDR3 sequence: CAKRIYREPDGGELFF. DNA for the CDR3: TGTGCCAAGCGCATTTACAGGGAACCCGACGGCGGGGAGCTGTTTTTT.

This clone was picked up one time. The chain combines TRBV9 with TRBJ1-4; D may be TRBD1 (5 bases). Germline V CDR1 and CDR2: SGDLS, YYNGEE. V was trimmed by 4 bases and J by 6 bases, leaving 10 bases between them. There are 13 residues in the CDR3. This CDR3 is CASSLSGDEKLFF. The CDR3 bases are TGTGCCAGCAGCCTGTCGGGGGATGAAAAACTGTTTTTT.

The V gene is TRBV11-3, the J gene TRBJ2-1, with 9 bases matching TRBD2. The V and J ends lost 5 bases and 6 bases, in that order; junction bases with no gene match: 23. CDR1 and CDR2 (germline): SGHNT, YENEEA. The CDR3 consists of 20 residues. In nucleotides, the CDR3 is TGTGCCAGCAGCCCGATCATGGGCGGGGGGGCCGGTGCGTTCGGCAATGAGCAGTTCTTC. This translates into CASSPIMGGGAGAFGNEQFF.

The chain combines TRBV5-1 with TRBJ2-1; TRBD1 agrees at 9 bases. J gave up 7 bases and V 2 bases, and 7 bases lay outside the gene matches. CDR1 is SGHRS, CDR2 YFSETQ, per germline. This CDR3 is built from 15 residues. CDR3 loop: CASSFTGGARNEQFF. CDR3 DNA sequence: TGCGCCAGCAGCTTTACAGGGGGCGCTCGGAATGAGCAGTTCTTC.

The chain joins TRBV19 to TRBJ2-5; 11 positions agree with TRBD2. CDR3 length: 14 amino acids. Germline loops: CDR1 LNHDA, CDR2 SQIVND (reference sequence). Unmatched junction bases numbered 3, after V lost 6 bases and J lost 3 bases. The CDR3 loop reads CASSGLAGEETQYF. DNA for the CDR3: TGTGCCAGTAGCGGACTAGCGGGCGAAGAGACCCAGTACTTC.

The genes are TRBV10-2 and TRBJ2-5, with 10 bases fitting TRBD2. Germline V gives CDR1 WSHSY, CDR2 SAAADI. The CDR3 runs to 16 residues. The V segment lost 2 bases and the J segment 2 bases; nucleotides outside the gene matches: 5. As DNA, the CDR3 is TGCGCCAGCAGTGAGAGGCCTAGCGGGGGACAAGAGACCCAGTACTTC. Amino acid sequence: CASSERPSGGQETQYF.

CDR3 DNA sequence: TGTGCCAGCAGCAAACAGGGGACACCTTACAATGAGCAGTTCTTC. This sequence encodes CASSKQGTPYNEQFF. This chain connects TRBV5-8 to TRBJ2-1; TRBD1 agrees at 7 bases. The CDR3 runs to 15 residues. The germline V gene has CDR1 SGHTS and CDR2 YDEGEE. The V and J ends lost 4 bases and 4 bases, in that order; junction bases with no gene match: 8.

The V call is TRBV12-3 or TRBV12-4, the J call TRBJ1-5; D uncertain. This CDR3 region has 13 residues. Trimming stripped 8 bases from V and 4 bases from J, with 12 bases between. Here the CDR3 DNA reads TGTGCCAGCTCCGACCGGAGAAATCAGCCCCAGCATTTT. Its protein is CASSDRRNQPQHF.

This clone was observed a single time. CDR3 sequence: CASSLVSGRASDTQYF. The CDR3 DNA is TGTGCCAGCAGCCTGGTTAGCGGGAGGGCCAGTGATACGCAGTATTTT. The V call is TRBV28, the J call TRBJ2-3, with 11 bases matching TRBD2. Germline CDR1 is MDHEN and CDR2 is SYDVKM. Trimming took 6 bases from V and 6 from J; bases not matched to a gene: 11. The CDR3 length is 16 residues. The entire variable domain, with the rest obtained from reference TRBV28 and TRBJ2-3, is as follows: DVKVTQSSRYLVKRTGEKVFLECVQDMDHENMFWYRQDPGLGLRLIYFSYDVKMKEKGDIPEGYSVSREKKERFSLILESASTNQTSMYLCASSLVSGRASDTQYFGPGTRLTVL.

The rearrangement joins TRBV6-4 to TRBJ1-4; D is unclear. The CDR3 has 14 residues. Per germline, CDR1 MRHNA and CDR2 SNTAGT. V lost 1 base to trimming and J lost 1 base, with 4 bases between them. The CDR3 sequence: CASSDLQTNEKLFF. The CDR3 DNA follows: TGTGCCAGCAGTGACTTACAAACTAATGAAAAACTGTTTTTT.

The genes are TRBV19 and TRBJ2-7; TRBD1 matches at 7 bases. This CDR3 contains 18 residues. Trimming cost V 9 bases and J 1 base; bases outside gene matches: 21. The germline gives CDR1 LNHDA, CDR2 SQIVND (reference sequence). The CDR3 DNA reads TGTGCCAGCCAGAGAGGGGGAAATAGAGGGGGCCGATCCTACGAGCAGTACTTC. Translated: CASQRGGNRGGRSYEQYF.

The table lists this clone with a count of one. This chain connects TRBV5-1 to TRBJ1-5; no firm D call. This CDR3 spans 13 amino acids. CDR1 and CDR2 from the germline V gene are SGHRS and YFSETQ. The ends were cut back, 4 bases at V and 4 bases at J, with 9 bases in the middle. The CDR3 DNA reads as TGCGCCAGCAGCCCGACAACGAATCAGCCCCAGCATTTT. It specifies CASSPTTNQPQHF.

CDR3 sequence reads: CASSLYRAGTEAFF. The CDR3 DNA sequence: TGTGCCAGCAGCTTATACAGGGCGGGTACTGAAGCTTTCTTT. The chain has TRBV11-3 and TRBJ1-1, with TRBD1 as a possible D gene (6 bases). Trimming left V 2 bases short and J 5 bases short, with 12 bases between. CDR3 length: 14 amino acids. Germline V gives CDR1 SGHNT, CDR2 YENEEA.

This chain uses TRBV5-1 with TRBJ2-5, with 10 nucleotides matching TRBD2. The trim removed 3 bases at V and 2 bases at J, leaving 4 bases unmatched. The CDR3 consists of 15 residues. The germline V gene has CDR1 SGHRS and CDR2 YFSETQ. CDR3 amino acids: CASSSGLASQETQYF. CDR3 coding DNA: TGCGCCAGCAGCTCGGGACTAGCGAGTCAAGAGACCCAGTACTTC.

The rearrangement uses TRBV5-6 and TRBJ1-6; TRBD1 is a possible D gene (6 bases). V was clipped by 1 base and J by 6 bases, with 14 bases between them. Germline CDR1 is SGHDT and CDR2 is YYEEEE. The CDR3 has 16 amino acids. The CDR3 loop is CASSLWGGPANSPLHF. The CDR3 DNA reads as TGTGCCAGCAGCTTGTGGGGGGGGCCAGCTAATTCACCCCTCCACTTT.

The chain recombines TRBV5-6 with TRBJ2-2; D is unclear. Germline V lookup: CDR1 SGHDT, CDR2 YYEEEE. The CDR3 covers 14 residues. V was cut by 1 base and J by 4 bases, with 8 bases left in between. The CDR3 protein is CASSLLFGTGELFF. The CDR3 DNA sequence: TGTGCCAGCAGCTTGTTGTTCGGCACCGGGGAGCTGTTTTTT.

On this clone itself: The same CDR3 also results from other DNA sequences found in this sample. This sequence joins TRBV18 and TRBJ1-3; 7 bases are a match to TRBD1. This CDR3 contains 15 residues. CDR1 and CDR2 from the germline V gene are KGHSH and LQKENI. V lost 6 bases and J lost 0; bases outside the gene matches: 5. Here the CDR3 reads CASSPWDSSGNTIYF. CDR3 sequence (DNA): TGTGCCAGCTCGCCCTGGGACAGCTCTGGAAACACCATATATTTT.

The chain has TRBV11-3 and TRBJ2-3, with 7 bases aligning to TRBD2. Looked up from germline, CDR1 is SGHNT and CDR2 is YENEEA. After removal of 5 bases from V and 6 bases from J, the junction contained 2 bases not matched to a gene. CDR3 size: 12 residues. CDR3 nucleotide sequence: TGTGCCAGCAGCCGGACTAGTGATACGCAGTATTTT. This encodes CASSRTSDTQYF.

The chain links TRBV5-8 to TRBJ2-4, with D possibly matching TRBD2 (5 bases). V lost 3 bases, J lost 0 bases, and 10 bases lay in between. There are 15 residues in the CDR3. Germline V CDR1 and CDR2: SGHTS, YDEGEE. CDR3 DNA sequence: TGTGCCAGCAGCTCCCCGGACTTAGCCAAAAACATTCAGTACTTC. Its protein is CASSSPDLAKNIQYF.

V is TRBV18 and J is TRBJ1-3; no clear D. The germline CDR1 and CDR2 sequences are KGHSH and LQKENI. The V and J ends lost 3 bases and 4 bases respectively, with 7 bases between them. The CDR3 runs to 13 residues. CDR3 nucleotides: TGTGCCAGCTCACCGACAAAGGGAAACACCATATATTTT. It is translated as CASSPTKGNTIYF.

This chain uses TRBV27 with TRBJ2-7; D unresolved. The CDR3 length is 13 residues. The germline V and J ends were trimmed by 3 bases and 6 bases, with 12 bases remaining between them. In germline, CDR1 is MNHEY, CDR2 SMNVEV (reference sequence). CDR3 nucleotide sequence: TGTGCCAGCAGTTTTGTTGGGTCGGGCGAGCAGTACTTC. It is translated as CASSFVGSGEQYF.

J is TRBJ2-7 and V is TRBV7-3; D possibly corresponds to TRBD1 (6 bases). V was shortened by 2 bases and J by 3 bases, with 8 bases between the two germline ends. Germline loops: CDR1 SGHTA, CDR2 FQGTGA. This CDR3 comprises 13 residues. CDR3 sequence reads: CASSLQQGYEQYF. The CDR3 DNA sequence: TGTGCCAGCAGCTTACAACAGGGCTACGAGCAGTACTTC.

The CDR3 DNA sequence: TGTGCCAGCAGCGACGCGGGGGCCGCTGAGCTGAGCTACTTC. Its translation is CASSDAGAAELSYF. V gene TRBV7-9 combines with J gene TRBJ2-4; possible D gene TRBD2, 7 bases. CDR3 length: 14 residues. The V end lost 5 bases, the J end lost 16 bases, and 24 bases lay between the germline ends. Germline V gene sequence: CDR1 SEHNR, CDR2 FQNEAQ (reference sequence).

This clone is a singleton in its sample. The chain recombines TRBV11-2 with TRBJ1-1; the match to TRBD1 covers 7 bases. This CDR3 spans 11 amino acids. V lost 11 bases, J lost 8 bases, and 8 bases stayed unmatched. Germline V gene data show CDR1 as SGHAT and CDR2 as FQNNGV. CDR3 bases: TGTGCCTCACTCCAGGGGGGAGAAGCTTTCTTT. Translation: CASLQGGEAFF.

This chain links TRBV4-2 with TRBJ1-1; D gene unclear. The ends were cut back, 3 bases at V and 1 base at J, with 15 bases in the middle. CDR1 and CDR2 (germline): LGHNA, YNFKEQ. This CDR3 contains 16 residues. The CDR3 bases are TGTGCCAGCAGCCACATACCTGGGAGGTCGAACACTGAAGCTTTCTTT. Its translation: CASSHIPGRSNTEAFF.